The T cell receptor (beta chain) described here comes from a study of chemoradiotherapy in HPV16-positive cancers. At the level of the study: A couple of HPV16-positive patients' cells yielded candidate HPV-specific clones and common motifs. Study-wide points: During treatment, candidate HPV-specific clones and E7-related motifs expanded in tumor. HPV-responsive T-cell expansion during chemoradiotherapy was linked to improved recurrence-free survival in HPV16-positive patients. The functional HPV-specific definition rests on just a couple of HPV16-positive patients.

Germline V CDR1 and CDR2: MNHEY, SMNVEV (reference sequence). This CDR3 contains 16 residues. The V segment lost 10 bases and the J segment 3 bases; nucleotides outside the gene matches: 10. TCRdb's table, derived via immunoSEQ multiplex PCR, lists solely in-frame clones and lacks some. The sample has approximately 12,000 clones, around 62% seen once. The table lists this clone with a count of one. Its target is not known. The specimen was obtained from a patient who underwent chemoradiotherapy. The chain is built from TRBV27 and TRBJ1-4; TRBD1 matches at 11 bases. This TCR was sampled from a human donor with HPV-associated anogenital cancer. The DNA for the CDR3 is TGTGCCACTGCAGCCGGGACAGGGGGATCTAATGAAAAACTGTTTTTT. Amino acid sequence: CATAAGTGGSNEKLFF.